Each of the 26 T cell receptor beta chains below was sequenced from the same sample in a study of cytomegalovirus exposure and HLA in healthy donors. Profiling relied on immunoSEQ multiplex PCR, and the TCRdb table lists in-frame clones only, not all of them. The sample contains some 190,000 clones, around nine tenths of which appear only once. The source material was PBMCs. These receptor sequences come from a man aged 25 to 40 in good health and CMV-seropositive.

The rearrangement joins TRBV6-5 to TRBJ2-7; perhaps TRBD1 as D (5 bases). Germline-derived CDR1 and CDR2 are MNHEY and SVGAGI. The V gene lost 5 bases and the J gene lost 4 bases, with 9 bases spanning the gap. The CDR3 contains 12 residues. Written as DNA, the CDR3 is TGTGCCAGCAGTGGACAATCGTACGAGCAGTACTTC. Its protein product is CASSGQSYEQYF.

The V gene is TRBV6-1, the J gene TRBJ1-4, with 9 bases fitting TRBD1. The CDR3 covers 19 residues. With V trimmed by 0 bases and J by 4 bases, 12 bases remained unmatched. The germline CDR1 and CDR2 sequences are MNHNS and SASEGT. The CDR3 loop reads CASSEALRGQGTLNEKLFF. Written as DNA, the CDR3 is TGTGCCAGCAGTGAAGCGCTTCGGGGACAGGGAACCCTTAATGAAAAACTGTTTTTT.

This sequence joins TRBV5-1 and TRBJ2-2, with 8 nucleotides matching TRBD2. V was clipped by 2 bases and J by 0 bases; unmatched bases: 3. Germline loops: CDR1 SGHRS, CDR2 YFSETQ. The CDR3 runs to 16 residues. CDR3: CASSLSSGANTGELFF. CDR3 nucleotides: TGCGCCAGCAGCTTAAGTAGCGGGGCGAACACCGGGGAGCTGTTTTTT.

This chain joins TRBV9 and TRBJ1-5, with D hard to call. Trimming cost V 0 bases and J 2 bases, with 9 bases left between them. Germline V gene data show CDR1 as SGDLS and CDR2 as YYNGEE. The CDR3 totals 15 residues. The CDR3 nucleotides are TGTGCCAGCAGCGTAGGTGCGCTCGGCAATCAGCCCCAGCATTTT. This gives the protein CASSVGALGNQPQHF.

This clone was observed a handful of times. The chain has TRBV4-1 and TRBJ2-1; D is unclear. The germline gives CDR1 MGHRA, CDR2 YSYEKL. V lost 4 bases and J lost 4, with 8 bases in between. The CDR3 has 13 amino acids. DNA for the CDR3: TGCGCCAGCAGCCCCGCCAGGTACAATGAGCAGTTCTTC. It codes for CASSPARYNEQFF.

This chain links TRBV7-9 with TRBJ1-4, with D possibly matching TRBD1 (5 bases). V was clipped by 3 bases and J by 4 bases, with 12 bases between them. This CDR3 contains 15 residues. The germline gives CDR1 SEHNR, CDR2 FQNEAQ (reference sequence). The CDR3 DNA follows: TGTGCCAGCAGCTTTCCCCAGGGTAGTAATGAAAAACTGTTTTTT. Its protein product is CASSFPQGSNEKLFF. The entire variable domain, with the rest obtained from reference TRBV7-9 and TRBJ1-4, is as follows: DTGVSQNPRHKITKRGQNVTFRCDPISEHNRLYWYRQTLGQGPEFLTYFQNEAQLEKSRLLSDRFSAERPKGSFSTLEIQRTEQGDSAMYLCASSFPQGSNEKLFFGSGTQLSVL.

This clone was found a few times. This chain connects TRBV7-2 to TRBJ2-3, with D unresolved. This CDR3 comprises 13 residues. V was cut by 5 bases and J by 2 bases, with 8 bases left in between. The germline gives CDR1 SGHTA, CDR2 FQGNSA. The CDR3 DNA reads TGTGCCAGCAGCCTATGGACCACAGATACGCAGTATTTT. Protein sequence: CASSLWTTDTQYF.

The chain joins TRBV10-3 to TRBJ2-7; D remains ambiguous. CDR3 size: 13 residues. CDR1 and CDR2 (germline): ENHRY, SYGVKD. With 3 bases removed from V and 1 base from J, the gap between germline ends came to 7 bases. The CDR3 here is CAISELGSYEQYF. The CDR3 nucleotides read TGTGCCATCAGTGAACTCGGGTCCTACGAGCAGTACTTC.

The chain joins TRBV9 to TRBJ2-5, with 9 bases lining up with TRBD1. CDR3 length equals 14 residues. The V gene's germline CDR1 is SGDLS and CDR2 YYNGEE. Unmatched junction bases numbered 1, after V lost 1 base and J lost 3 bases. CDR3 loop: CASSVWDREETQYF. The CDR3 coding sequence is TGTGCCAGCAGCGTATGGGACAGGGAAGAGACCCAGTACTTC.

The chain combines TRBV9 with TRBJ1-3; D not certain. The CDR3 has 15 amino acids. Germline loops: CDR1 SGDLS, CDR2 YYNGEE. Trimming took 1 base from V and 4 from J, leaving 12 bases between them. This CDR3 reads CASSVMPESGNTIYF. The CDR3, as DNA: TGTGCCAGCAGCGTAATGCCAGAATCCGGAAACACCATATATTTT.

The rearrangement links TRBV6-6 to TRBJ2-7; D might be TRBD1 (6 bases). Germline V CDR1 and CDR2: MNHNY, SVGAGI (reference sequence). The CDR3 consists of 13 residues. Trimming cost V 8 bases and J 5 bases, with 16 bases left between them. The CDR3 sequence is CASSNTGQDEQYF. The CDR3 DNA sequence: TGTGCCAGCTCCAACACAGGGCAGGACGAGCAGTACTTC.

J is TRBJ2-3 and V is TRBV12-5; D gene ambiguous. The germline V gene has CDR1 LGHNT and CDR2 FRNRAP. This CDR3 comprises 14 residues. V was shortened by 1 base and J by 2 bases, with 7 bases between the two germline ends. CDR3 sequence: CASGLGRNTDTQYF. In nucleotides, the CDR3 is TGTGCTAGTGGTTTGGGCCGGAACACAGATACGCAGTATTTT.

The J gene is TRBJ1-2, the V gene TRBV4-1; the D gene is possibly TRBD1 (6 bases). V lost 0 bases and J lost 2, with 7 bases in between. The CDR3 has 14 amino acids. Germline assignment: CDR1 MGHRA and CDR2 YSYEKL. CDR3 sequence reads: CASSQEGGNYGYTF. CDR3 nucleotide sequence: TGCGCCAGCAGCCAAGAAGGGGGGAACTATGGCTACACCTTC.

The V call is TRBV5-4, the J call TRBJ1-6; D is unclear. CDR1 is SGHNT, CDR2 YYREEE, per germline (reference sequence). This CDR3 has 12 amino acids. V dropped 1 base and J dropped 8 bases, with 4 bases sitting between them. The CDR3 DNA is TGTGCCAGCAGCTTGCCAGATTCACCCCTCCACTTT. It specifies CASSLPDSPLHF.

The chain links TRBV9 to TRBJ1-2; possibly TRBD1 for D (5 bases). The germline V and J ends were trimmed by 0 bases and 4 bases, with 13 bases remaining between them. This CDR3 contains 15 residues. CDR1 and CDR2 (germline): SGDLS, YYNGEE. Here the CDR3 reads CASSVVKGQIYGYTF. The CDR3 bases are TGTGCCAGCAGCGTAGTTAAGGGGCAGATCTATGGCTACACCTTC.

This sequence joins TRBV9 and TRBJ2-3; D might be TRBD2 (5 bases). This CDR3 region has 15 residues. Between the trimmed V and J ends, which lost 2 bases and 1 base, there was a span of 11 bases. CDR1 and CDR2 (germline): SGDLS, YYNGEE. The CDR3 bases are TGTGCCAGCAGCGTGATTAGCGAGCGCACAGATACGCAGTATTTT. As protein: CASSVISERTDTQYF. Full variable domain (outside the CDR3, taken from reference TRBV9 and TRBJ2-3): DSGVTQTPKHLITATGQRVTLRCSPRSGDLSVYWYQQSLDQGLQFLIQYYNGEERAKGNILERFSAQQFPDLHSELNLSSLELGDSALYFCASSVISERTDTQYFGPGTRLTVL.

The chain combines TRBV5-1 with TRBJ1-2; D not certain. Trimming pared 4 bases from V and 3 bases from J, leaving 16 bases between. The germline CDR1 and CDR2 sequences are SGHRS and YFSETQ. CDR3 size: 15 residues. The CDR3 region is CASSPNLFGDYGYTF. CDR3 sequence (DNA): TGCGCCAGCAGCCCAAACCTCTTCGGGGACTATGGCTACACCTTC. The variable domain in full, completed from reference TRBV5-1 and TRBJ1-2, reads KAGVTQTPRYLIKTRGQQVTLSCSPISGHRSVSWYQQTPGQGLQFLFEYFSETQRNKGNFPGRFSGRQFSNSRSEMNVSTLELGDSALYLCASSPNLFGDYGYTFGSGTRLTVV.

In this sample, this clone turned up once. The chain couples TRBV13 to TRBJ2-7; TRBD1 aligns across 9 bases. V gave up 2 bases and J gave up 6 bases; unmatched junction bases: 8. CDR3 length: 15 residues. Germline CDR1 and CDR2: PRHDT and FYEKMQ (reference sequence). CDR3 protein: CASSLRGTGKGEQYF. The CDR3, as DNA: TGTGCCAGCAGCTTAAGAGGGACAGGGAAAGGCGAGCAGTACTTC.

The V call is TRBV7-6, the J call TRBJ2-7; D may be TRBD2 (6 bases). CDR1 is SGHVS, CDR2 FNYEAQ, per germline. With 1 base removed from V and 2 bases from J, the gap between germline ends came to 15 bases. This CDR3 has 16 amino acids. CDR3 protein: CASSLGWGTQTYEQYF. As DNA, the CDR3 is TGTGCCAGCAGCTTAGGGTGGGGGACTCAAACCTACGAGCAGTACTTC.

The chain has TRBV7-2 and TRBJ1-2; D is possibly TRBD1 (5 bases). This CDR3 has 17 residues. Trimming took off 5 bases at V and 5 bases at J, with 24 bases between the two ends. CDR1 is SGHTA and CDR2 is FQGNSA in the germline V gene. The CDR3 coding sequence is TGTGCCAGCAGCCGGTGGTGGCGGGACTCATTTTTATATGGCTACACCTTC. It translates to CASSRWWRDSFLYGYTF.

The chain joins TRBV18 to TRBJ2-3, with D uncertain. V was cut by 3 bases and J by 6 bases, with 7 bases left in between. CDR1 and CDR2 from the germline V gene are KGHSH and LQKENI. This CDR3 has 12 residues. The CDR3 protein is CASSPSEDTQYF. DNA for the CDR3: TGTGCCAGCTCACCCTCGGAGGATACGCAGTATTTT. Using reference TRBV18 and TRBJ2-3 for the parts outside the CDR3, the full variable domain is NAGVMQNPRHLVRRRGQEARLRCSPMKGHSHVYWYRQLPEEGLKFMVYLQKENIIDESGMPKERFSAEFPKEGPSILRIQQVVRGDSAAYFCASSPSEDTQYFGPGTRLTVL.

The chain links TRBV7-3 to TRBJ2-3; D ambiguous. Germline CDR1 SGHTA, CDR2 FQGTGA. The CDR3 runs 15 residues. Trimming took 2 bases from V and 4 from J, leaving 13 bases between them. The CDR3 DNA sequence: TGTGCCAGCAGCTTATCCCCTAGTCGGGCAGATACGCAGTATTTT. Translated: CASSLSPSRADTQYF.

The chain links TRBV2 to TRBJ2-1; TRBD2 matches at 9 bases. This CDR3 contains 15 residues. J gave up 3 bases and V 5 bases, and 5 bases lay outside the gene matches. The germline V gene encodes CDR1 SNHLY and CDR2 FYNNEI. The CDR3 DNA reads as TGTGCCAGCAGTAACTTAGCGGGGGTCTACAATGAGCAGTTCTTC. It translates to CASSNLAGVYNEQFF.

This clone was seen a few times. This chain joins TRBV7-3 and TRBJ2-1; no definite D call. CDR3 length equals 13 residues. The germline CDR1 and CDR2 sequences are SGHTA and FQGTGA. Trimming took 3 bases from V and 9 from J, leaving 12 bases between them. In DNA, the CDR3 is TGTGCCAGCAGCTTCCCCCCAGCAGCTGAGCAGTTCTTC. The encoded protein is CASSFPPAAEQFF. Filled out from reference TRBV7-3 and TRBJ2-1, the complete variable domain reads GAGVSQTPSNKVTEKGKYVELRCDPISGHTALYWYRQSLGQGPEFLIYFQGTGAADDSGLPNDRFFAVRPEGSVSTLKIQRTERGDSAVYLCASSFPPAAEQFFGPGTRLTVL.

This clone was counted a few times. The rearrangement joins TRBV6-1 to TRBJ1-1; D remains unclear. The CDR3 totals 11 residues. The V gene lost 6 bases and the J gene lost 4 bases, with 6 bases spanning the gap. Germline V gene sequence: CDR1 MNHNS, CDR2 SASEGT. CDR3 protein: CASSGPTEAFF. The CDR3 nucleotides read TGTGCCAGCAGCGGGCCCACTGAAGCTTTCTTT.

The chain couples TRBV30 to TRBJ2-3, with 8 nucleotides matching TRBD1. CDR1 is GTSNPN and CDR2 is SVGIG in the germline V gene (reference sequence). The length of the CDR3 is 13 residues. With V trimmed by 1 base and J by 14 bases, 11 bases remained unmatched. This chain's CDR3 is CAWSDYRTGPGYF. CDR3 bases: TGTGCCTGGAGTGATTACAGGACAGGGCCAGGGTATTTT. The full variable domain, completed using reference TRBV30 and TRBJ2-3, is SQTIHQWPATLVQPVGSPLSLECTVEGTSNPNLYWYRQAAGRGLQLLFYSVGIGQISSEVPQNLSASRPQDRQFILSSKKLLLSDSGFYLCAWSDYRTGPGYFGPGTRLTVL.